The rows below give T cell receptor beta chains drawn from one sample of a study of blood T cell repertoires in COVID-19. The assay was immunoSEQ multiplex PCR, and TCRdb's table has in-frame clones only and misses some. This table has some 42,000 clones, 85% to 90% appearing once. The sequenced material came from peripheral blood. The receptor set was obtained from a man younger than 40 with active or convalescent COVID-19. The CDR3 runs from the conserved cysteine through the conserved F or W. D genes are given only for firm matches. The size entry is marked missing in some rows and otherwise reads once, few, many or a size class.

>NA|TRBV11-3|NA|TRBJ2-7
CASSFETGSEQYF
TGTGCCAGCAGCTTCGAGACAGGATCCGAGCAGTACTTC
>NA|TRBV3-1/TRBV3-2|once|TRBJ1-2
CASSQDKNYGYTF
TGTGCCAGCAGCCAGGACAAGAACTATGGCTACACCTTC
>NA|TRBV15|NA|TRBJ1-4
CATSREPGQFTNEKLFF
TGTGCCACCAGCAGAGAACCCGGACAGTTTACTAATGAAAAACTGTTTTTT
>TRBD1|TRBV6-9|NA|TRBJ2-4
CASSWTGNIQYF
TGTGCCAGCAGTTGGACAGGAAACATTCAGTACTTC
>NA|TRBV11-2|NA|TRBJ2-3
CATMRLSTDTQYF
TGTGCTACGATGAGACTCAGCACAGATACGCAGTATTTT
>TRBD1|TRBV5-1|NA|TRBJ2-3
CASSWDRATDTQYF
TGCGCCAGCAGCTGGGACAGGGCGACAGATACGCAGTATTTT
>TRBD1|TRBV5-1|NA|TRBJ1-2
CASSSNTGGSGYTF
TGCGCCAGCAGCTCAAATACAGGGGGCTCTGGCTACACCTTC
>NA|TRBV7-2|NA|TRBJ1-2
CASSPPGDYGYTF
TGTGCCAGCAGCCCCCCGGGGGATTATGGCTACACCTTC
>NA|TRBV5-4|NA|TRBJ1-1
CASSPGGRNTEAFF
TGTGCCAGCAGCCCTGGGGGGAGGAACACTGAAGCTTTCTTT
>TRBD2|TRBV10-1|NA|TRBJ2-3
CASSDRRGGIDTQYF
TGCGCCAGCAGTGATCGGCGGGGGGGTATAGATACGCAGTATTTT
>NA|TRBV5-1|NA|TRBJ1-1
CASSLRQEVALTEAFF
TGCGCCAGCAGCTTGAGGCAGGAGGTAGCCCTCACTGAAGCTTTCTTT
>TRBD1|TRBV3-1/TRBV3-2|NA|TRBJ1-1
CASSDNRGGTEAFF
TGTGCCAGCAGCGATAACAGGGGGGGCACTGAAGCTTTCTTT
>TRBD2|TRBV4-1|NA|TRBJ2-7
CASSQDLFGLAGVRHEQYF
TGCGCCAGCAGCCAAGATTTATTTGGCCTAGCGGGGGTCAGGCACGAGCAGTACTTC
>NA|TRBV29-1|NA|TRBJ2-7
CSVIRDYEQYF
TGCAGCGTTATCAGGGATTACGAGCAGTACTTC
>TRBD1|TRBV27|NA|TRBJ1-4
CASKSGQGGDVEKLFF
TGTGCCAGCAAATCGGGACAGGGGGGGGACGTTGAAAAACTGTTTTTT